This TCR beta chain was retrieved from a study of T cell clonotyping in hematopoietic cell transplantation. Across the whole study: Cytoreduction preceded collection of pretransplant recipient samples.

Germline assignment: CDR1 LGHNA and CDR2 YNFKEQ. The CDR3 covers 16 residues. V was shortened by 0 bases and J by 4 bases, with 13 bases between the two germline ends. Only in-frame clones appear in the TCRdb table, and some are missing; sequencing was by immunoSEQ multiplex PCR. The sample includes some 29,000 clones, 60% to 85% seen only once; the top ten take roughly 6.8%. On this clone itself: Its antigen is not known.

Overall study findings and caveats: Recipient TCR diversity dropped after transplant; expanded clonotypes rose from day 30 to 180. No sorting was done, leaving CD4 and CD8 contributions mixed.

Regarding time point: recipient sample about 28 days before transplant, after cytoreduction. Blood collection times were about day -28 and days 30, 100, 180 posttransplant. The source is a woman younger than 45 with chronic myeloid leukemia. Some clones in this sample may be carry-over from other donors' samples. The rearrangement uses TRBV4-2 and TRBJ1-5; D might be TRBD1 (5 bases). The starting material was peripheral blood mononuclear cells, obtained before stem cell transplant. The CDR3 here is CASSQDLTGLNQPQHF. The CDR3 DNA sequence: TGTGCCAGCAGCCAAGATCTAACAGGACTTAATCAGCCCCAGCATTTT.